This T cell receptor (beta chain) was sequenced for a study of blood T cells in healthy people across ages. Then a second PCR, running roughly 7 to 11 cycles, was carried out with a sample-barcoded 5' primer and a J-beta primer mix. Tagging of each cDNA molecule was performed by a template-switch adaptor with 12 random nucleotides. TCRdb re-derived calls from the 5' RACE reads in MiXCR, one entry per CDR3 protein. The sample has 600,000 to 900,000 distinct CDR3 sequences, 20% to 30% seen once. The CDR3 totals 15 residues. V was clipped by 2 bases and J by 4 bases; unmatched bases: 5. CDR1 MDHEN and CDR2 SYDVKM come from the germline V gene. The table lists this clonotype with a few counts. Each donor was a healthy Caucasian individual from Russia, aged roughly 6 to 95. The sample was also reused in another study, on T cells of mothers and their children. That source adds: The TCR beta CDR3 read count exceeded 8.5 million for each mother and was around 3.1 million for each child.

This chain joins TRBV28 and TRBJ2-5; 9 bases map to TRBD2. Sequencing was performed on blood. The origin of this receptor is a boy between 10 and 17 years old in good health. CDR3 DNA sequence: TGTGCCAGCAGTTTACGCGGGGGGGGCGGAGAGACCCAGTACTTC. As protein: CASSLRGGGGETQYF.